This T cell receptor (beta chain) is from a study of T cells in Graves' hyperthyroidism and ophthalmopathy. The source material, RNA transcripts, was used to amplify TCR beta CDR3 regions. Using the HTBI primer set, a first-round RT-PCR was run on the TCR CDR3. Each CDR3 protein is one row after TCRdb ran MiXCR on the multiplex PCR reads. The sample consists of 480,000 or so distinct CDR3 sequences, 40% to 55% of them appearing once. To note about this clonotype: The antigen is not known.

Study-wide results and limits: Ophthalmopathy was predicted by the model a median of about 6.7 months ahead of onset. Within blood appeared most thyroid clonotypes that had expanded above 0.001.

J was trimmed by 4 bases and V by 6 bases; bases with no gene match: 9. The germline CDR1 and CDR2 sequences are LNHDA and SQIVND (reference sequence). The CDR3 is 15 residues long. Exclusions: uncontrolled infection, other autoimmune disease, pregnancy, lactation. The J gene is TRBJ1-1, the V gene TRBV19, with 9 nucleotides matching TRBD1. The sequence was obtained from an adult woman with Graves' disease, either hyperthyroidism or ophthalmopathy (not recorded which). Sequenced material: peripheral blood or thyroid tissue (not recorded which). The CDR3 DNA reads as TGTGCCAGTAGGGAACAGGGGGCTCGTCGCACTGAAGCTTTCTTT. This codes for CASREQGARRTEAFF.